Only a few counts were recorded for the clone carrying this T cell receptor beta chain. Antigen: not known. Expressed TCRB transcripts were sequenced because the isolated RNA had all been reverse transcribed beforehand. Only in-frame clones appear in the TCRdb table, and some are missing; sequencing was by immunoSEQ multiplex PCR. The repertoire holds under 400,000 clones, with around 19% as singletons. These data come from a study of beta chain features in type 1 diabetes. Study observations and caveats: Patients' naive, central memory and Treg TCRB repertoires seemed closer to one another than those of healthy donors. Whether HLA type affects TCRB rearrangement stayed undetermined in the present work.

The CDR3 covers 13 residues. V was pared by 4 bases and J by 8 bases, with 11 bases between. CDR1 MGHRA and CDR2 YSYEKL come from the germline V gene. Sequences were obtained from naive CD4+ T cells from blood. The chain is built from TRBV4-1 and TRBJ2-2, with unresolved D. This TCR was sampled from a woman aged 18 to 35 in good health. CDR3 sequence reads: CASSLELMGELFF. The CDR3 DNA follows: TGCGCCAGCAGCCTGGAGCTTATGGGGGAGCTGTTTTTT.